This TCR beta chain was captured in a study of OX40 agonist ivuxolimab in advanced cancers. General notes on the study: Ivuxolimab, which targeted the costimulatory receptor OX40 (CD134), was an agonistic, fully human IgG2 monoclonal antibody. Peripheral TCRbeta sequencing was intended to test whether TCR sequence diversity was altered and clonal T-cell expansion was caused by ivuxolimab. Patients were allowed to have had prior anti-PD-1, anti-PD-L1 or anti-CTLA-4 therapy, and approximately 40% of the dose-escalation patients had previously received checkpoint inhibitors. Intravenous ivuxolimab was administered to patients every 2 weeks at six dose levels: 0.01, 0.1, 0.3, 1.5, 3 and 10 mg/kg. The paper reports the monotherapy dose-escalation portion (N = 52 patients) of the phase I ivuxolimab trial. Of the roughly 53 patients in dose escalation, some 20 had hepatocellular carcinoma, some 15 had melanoma, 9 had renal cell carcinoma and 9 had head and neck cancer. Partial responses occurred in three dose-escalation patients, of whom one had hepatocellular carcinoma and two had cutaneous melanoma. A male proportion of roughly 80% and a mean age of approximately 62 years, ranging from about 23 to 79, were recorded for the dose-escalation cohort.

The CDR3, from cysteine to phenylalanine, totals 13 residues. Of all the DNA, just the CDR3 is kept, 39 bases in frame from base 1. CDR1 GTSNPN and CDR2 SVGIG are derived from the germline V gene (reference sequence). The V and J ends are trimmed by 5 bases and 0 bases, leaving 10 bases between them. As to this clone: Its specific antigen is unknown. There are no base qualities to consult, and no much larger clone falls within one base.

What the work shows at the level of the full study, not this receptor alone: The antigen specificity of the clonally expanded peripheral T cells was not determined. At doses from 0.1 to 3.0 mg/kg, clonal expansion was seen in both CD4+ and CD8+ blood T cells between baseline and week 6. Low levels of normalized T-cell clonal expansion were also seen in some patients who did not respond. In the 0.1-3.0 mg/kg groups, partial responders were among the patients with the lowest normalized peripheral clonal expansion, particularly in CD8+ T cells. On average, CD8+ T cells showed more expanded clones than CD4+ T cells after ivuxolimab.

Genomic DNA was isolated from the sorted cells so that the TCRbeta CDR3 region could be sequenced. TCRbeta CDR3 regions were sequenced using the immunoSEQ Assay. TCRdb mirrors the immuneACCESS table, restricted to in-frame sequences. Some clones are absent from its copies; in checked studies, under half trace to an unresolved V gene, and the reason for the others is unknown. The sample profile shows around 74,000 clones; about 92% of them were found once. The leading ten clones occupy approximately 0.5% of the sample. Patients with autoimmune disease history or receiving systemic immunosuppression were excluded from the trial. Peripheral blood for TCR sequencing was collected from all dose cohorts at baseline, on cycle 4 day 1, and on cycle 7 day 1. Samples came from an open-label, multicenter, first-in-human phase I dose-escalation trial of ivuxolimab. Adults with locally advanced or metastatic melanoma, renal cell carcinoma, hepatocellular carcinoma or head and neck squamous cell carcinoma were enrolled in the trial. Before TCR sequencing, CD4+ T cells and CD8+ T cells from peripheral blood were sorted into separate populations.

The material sequenced was CD4+ or CD8+ T cells sorted from blood, taken in a trial of the OX40 agonist ivuxolimab. The clonotype originates from an adult with an advanced solid tumor such as melanoma, head and neck, liver or kidney cancer. Rearrangement joined TRBV30 to TRBJ1-2, with the D segment identity uncertain. The DNA sequence is as follows: TGTGCCTGGGTCGGCGGGACTAACTATGGCTACACCTTC. Translated, this is CAWVGGTNYGYTF.